Sequencing of this T cell receptor (beta chain) was carried out in a study of cytomegalovirus exposure and HLA in healthy donors. General observations from the study: Apparent HLA restriction characterized most CMV-associated TCR beta chains in a later analysis. Reportedly, a later analysis found an Asian-associated ancestry cluster had fewer N-insertions than the approximately 670-donor mean. According to reports, the classifier identified cytomegalovirus status with high specificity and sensitivity. TCR beta V segments were, for the most part, productive about 87% or about 30% of the time in an earlier analysis.

The CDR3 is 11 amino acids. The ends lost 7 bases at V and 6 bases at J; junction bases unmatched: 2. Germline V lookup: CDR1 MNHEY, CDR2 SVGAGI. Vbeta (60) and Jbeta (13) primers were used in the PCR. Measured with immunoSEQ multiplex PCR; TCRdb has only the in-frame clones, and not every one. Counted here are about 120,000 clones, about 80% occurring once; the ten biggest clones make up nearly 9.5%. As for this clone: Its antigen is currently unknown.

This clonotype was sampled from a woman in her forties or fifties in good health and CMV-seropositive. V is TRBV6-5 and J is TRBJ1-1, with 7 nucleotides matching TRBD1. Sample: PBMCs. This CDR3 is CASTQGAEAFF. DNA for the CDR3: TGTGCCAGCACTCAGGGGGCTGAAGCTTTCTTT.